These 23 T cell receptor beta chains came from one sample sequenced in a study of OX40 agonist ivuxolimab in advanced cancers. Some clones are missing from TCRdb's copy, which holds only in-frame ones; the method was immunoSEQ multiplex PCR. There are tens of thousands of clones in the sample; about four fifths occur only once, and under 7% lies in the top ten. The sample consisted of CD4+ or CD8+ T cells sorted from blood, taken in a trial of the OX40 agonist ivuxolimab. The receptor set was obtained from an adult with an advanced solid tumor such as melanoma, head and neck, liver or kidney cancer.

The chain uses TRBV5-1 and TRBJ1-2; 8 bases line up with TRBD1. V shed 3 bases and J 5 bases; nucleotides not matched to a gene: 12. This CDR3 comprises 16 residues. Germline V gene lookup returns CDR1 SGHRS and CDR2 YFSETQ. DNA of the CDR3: TGCGCCAGCAGCTCTGGACAGGGCCGATGGACGTATGGCTACACCTTC. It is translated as CASSSGQGRWTYGYTF.

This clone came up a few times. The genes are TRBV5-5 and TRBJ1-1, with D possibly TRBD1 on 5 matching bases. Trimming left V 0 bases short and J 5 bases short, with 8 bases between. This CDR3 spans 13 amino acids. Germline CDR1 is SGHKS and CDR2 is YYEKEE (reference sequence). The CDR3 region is CASSLGGRTEAFF. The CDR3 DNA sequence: TGTGCCAGCAGCTTGGGGGGACGGACTGAAGCTTTCTTT.

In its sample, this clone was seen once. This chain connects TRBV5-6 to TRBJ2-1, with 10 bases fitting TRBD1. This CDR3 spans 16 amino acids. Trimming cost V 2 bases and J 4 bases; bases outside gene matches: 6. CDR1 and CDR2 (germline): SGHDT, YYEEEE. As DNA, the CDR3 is TGTGCCAGCAGCTTTCGGACAGGGGGGACGTACAATGAGCAGTTCTTC. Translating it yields CASSFRTGGTYNEQFF.

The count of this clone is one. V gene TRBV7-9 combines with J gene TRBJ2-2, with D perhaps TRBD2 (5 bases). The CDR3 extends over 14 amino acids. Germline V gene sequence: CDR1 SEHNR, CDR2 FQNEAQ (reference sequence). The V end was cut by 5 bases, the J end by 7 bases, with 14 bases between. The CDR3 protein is CASSPPTKIGELFF. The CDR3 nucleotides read TGTGCCAGCAGCCCGCCGACTAAGATCGGGGAGCTGTTTTTT. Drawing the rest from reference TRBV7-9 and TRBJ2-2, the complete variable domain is DTGVSQNPRHKITKRGQNVTFRCDPISEHNRLYWYRQTLGQGPEFLTYFQNEAQLEKSRLLSDRFSAERPKGSFSTLEIQRTEQGDSAMYLCASSPPTKIGELFFGEGSRLTVL.

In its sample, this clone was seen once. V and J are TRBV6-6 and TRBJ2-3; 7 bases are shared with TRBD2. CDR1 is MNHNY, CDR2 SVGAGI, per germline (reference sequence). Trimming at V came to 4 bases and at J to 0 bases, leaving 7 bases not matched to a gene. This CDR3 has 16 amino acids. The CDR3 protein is CASSSHSGTSTDTQYF. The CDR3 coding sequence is TGTGCCAGCAGTTCTCACAGCGGGACTAGCACAGATACGCAGTATTTT.

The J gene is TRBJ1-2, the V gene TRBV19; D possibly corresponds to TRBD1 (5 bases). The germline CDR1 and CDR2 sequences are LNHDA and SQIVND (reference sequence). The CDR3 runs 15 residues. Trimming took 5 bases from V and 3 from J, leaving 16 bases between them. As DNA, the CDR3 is TGTGCCAGTAGTCCCCGGGACGGACGAGACTATGGCTACACCTTC. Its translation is CASSPRDGRDYGYTF.

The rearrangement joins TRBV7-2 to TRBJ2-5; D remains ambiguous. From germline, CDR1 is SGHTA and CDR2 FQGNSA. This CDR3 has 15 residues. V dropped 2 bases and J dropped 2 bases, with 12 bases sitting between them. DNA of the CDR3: TGTGCCAGCAGCTTAATGGGCAGCAAGCAAGAGACCCAGTACTTC. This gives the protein CASSLMGSKQETQYF.

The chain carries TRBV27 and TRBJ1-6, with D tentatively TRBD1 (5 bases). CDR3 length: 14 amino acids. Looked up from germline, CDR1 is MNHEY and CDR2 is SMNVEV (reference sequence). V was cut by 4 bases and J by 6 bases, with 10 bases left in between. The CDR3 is CASSSRASNSPLHF. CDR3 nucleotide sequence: TGTGCCAGCAGTTCCAGGGCTTCTAATTCACCCCTCCACTTT.

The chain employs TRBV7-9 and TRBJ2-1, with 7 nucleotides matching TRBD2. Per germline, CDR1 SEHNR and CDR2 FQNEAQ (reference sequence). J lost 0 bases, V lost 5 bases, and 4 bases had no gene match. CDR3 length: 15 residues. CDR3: CASSPSGISYNEQFF. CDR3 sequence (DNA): TGTGCCAGCAGCCCGAGCGGGATCTCCTACAATGAGCAGTTCTTC.

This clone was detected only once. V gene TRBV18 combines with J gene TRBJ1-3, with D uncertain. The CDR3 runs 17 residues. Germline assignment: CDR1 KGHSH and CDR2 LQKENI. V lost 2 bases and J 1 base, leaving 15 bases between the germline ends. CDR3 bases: TGTGCCAGCTCACCATCGGACGGGTTGAGATCTGGAAACACCATATATTTT. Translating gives CASSPSDGLRSGNTIYF.

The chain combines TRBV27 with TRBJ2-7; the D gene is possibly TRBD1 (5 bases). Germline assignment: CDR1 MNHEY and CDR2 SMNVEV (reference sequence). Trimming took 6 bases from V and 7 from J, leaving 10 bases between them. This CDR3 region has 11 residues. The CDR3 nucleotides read TGTGCCAGCAGCCAGGCAGGGGAGCAGTACTTC. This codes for CASSQAGEQYF.

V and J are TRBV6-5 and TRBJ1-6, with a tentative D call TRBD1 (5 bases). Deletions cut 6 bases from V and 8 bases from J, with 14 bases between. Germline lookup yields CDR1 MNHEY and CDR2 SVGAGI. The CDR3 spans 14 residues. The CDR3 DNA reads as TGTGCCAGCAGAAATTTGGCCAGGGATTCACCCCTCCACTTT. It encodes CASRNLARDSPLHF.

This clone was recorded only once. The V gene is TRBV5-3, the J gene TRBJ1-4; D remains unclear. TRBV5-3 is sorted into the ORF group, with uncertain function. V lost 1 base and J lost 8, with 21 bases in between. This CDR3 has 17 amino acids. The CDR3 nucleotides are TGTGCCAGAAGCTTGTTTCATCTGATGAAACCTATGGAAAAACTGTTTTTT. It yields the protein CARSLFHLMKPMEKLFF.

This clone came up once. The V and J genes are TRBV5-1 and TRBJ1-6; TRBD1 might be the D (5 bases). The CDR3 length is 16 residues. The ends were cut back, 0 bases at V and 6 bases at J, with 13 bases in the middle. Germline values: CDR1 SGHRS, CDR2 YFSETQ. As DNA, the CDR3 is TGCGCCAGCAGCTTGGCGGTTCGACAGACTAATTCACCCCTCCACTTT. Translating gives CASSLAVRQTNSPLHF.

The CDR3 loop is CASSQRWDSNYEQYF. The CDR3 region has the DNA TGTGCCAGCAGCCAAAGGTGGGACAGTAACTACGAGCAGTACTTC. The V gene is TRBV27, the J gene TRBJ2-7; TRBD1 matches 7 bases. Germline CDR1 and CDR2: MNHEY and SMNVEV (reference sequence). Trimming cost V 6 bases and J 3 bases; bases outside gene matches: 11. The CDR3 consists of 15 residues.

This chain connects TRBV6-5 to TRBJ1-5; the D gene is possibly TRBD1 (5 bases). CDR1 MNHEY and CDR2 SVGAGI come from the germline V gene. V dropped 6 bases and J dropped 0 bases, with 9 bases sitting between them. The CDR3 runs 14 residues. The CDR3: CASRTDNSNQPQHF. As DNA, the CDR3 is TGTGCCAGCAGGACAGATAATAGCAATCAGCCCCAGCATTTT.

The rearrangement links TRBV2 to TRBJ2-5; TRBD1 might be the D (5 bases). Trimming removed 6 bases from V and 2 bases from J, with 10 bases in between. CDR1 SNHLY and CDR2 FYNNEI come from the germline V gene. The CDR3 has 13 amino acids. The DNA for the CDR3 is TGTGCCAGCAGCATCCAGGGTCAAGAGACCCAGTACTTC. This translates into CASSIQGQETQYF.

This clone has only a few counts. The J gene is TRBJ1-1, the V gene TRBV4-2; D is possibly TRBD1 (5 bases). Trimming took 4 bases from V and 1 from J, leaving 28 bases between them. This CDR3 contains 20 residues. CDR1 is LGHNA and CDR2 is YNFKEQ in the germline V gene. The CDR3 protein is CASSPKLGSPGLLANTEAFF. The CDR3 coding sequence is TGTGCCAGCAGCCCTAAATTGGGGTCGCCAGGGCTCTTGGCGAACACTGAAGCTTTCTTT.

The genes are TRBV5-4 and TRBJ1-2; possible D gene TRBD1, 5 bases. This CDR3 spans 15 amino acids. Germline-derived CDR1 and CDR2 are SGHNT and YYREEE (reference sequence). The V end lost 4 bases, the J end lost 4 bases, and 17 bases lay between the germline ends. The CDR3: CASSRGGGAAYGYTF. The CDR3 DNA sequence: TGTGCCAGCAGCCGGGGGGGAGGGGCGGCCTATGGCTACACCTTC. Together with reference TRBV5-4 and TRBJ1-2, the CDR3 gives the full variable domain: ETGVTQSPTHLIKTRGQQVTLRCSSQSGHNTVSWYQQALGQGPQFIFQYYREEENGRGNFPPRFSGLQFPNYSSELNVNALELDDSALYLCASSRGGGAAYGYTFGSGTRLTVV.

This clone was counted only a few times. CDR3: CASSLYNRQETQYF. The CDR3 nucleotides are TGCGCCAGCAGCTTGTATAACAGACAAGAGACCCAGTACTTC. The chain couples TRBV5-1 to TRBJ2-5; D gene uncertain. The V end lost 1 base, the J end lost 2 bases, and 9 bases lay between the germline ends. The germline CDR1 and CDR2 sequences are SGHRS and YFSETQ. CDR3 length: 14 residues.

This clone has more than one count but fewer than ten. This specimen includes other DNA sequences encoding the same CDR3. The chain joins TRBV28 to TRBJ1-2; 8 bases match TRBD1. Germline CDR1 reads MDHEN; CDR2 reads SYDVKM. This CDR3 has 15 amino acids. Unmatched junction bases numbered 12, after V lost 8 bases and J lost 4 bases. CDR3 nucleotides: TGTGCCAGCGTATACTCCAGGGGGCAGGGCTATGGCTACACCTTC. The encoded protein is CASVYSRGQGYGYTF.

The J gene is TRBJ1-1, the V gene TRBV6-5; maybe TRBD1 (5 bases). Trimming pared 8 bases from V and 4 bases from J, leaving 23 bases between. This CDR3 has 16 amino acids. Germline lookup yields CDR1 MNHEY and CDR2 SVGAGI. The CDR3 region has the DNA TGTGCCAGCCGTTCGAACCTGGGACGGGGGAGCACTGAAGCTTTCTTT. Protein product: CASRSNLGRGSTEAFF.

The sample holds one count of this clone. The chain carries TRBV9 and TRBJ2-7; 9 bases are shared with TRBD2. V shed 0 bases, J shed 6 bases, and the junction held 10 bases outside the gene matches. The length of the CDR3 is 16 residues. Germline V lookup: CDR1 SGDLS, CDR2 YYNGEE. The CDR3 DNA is TGTGCCAGCAGCGTAGGACGGCGGGAGGGTAGGAGCGAGCAGTACTTC. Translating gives CASSVGRREGRSEQYF.